A single sample gave rise to the 32 T cell receptor beta chains below, sequenced in a study of blood T cell repertoires in COVID-19. This table comes from immunoSEQ multiplex PCR, and its TCRdb copy is limited to in-frame clones, with some not included. The repertoire holds 120,000 to 150,000 clones, 80% to 90% seen once, with more than 3% in the top ten. Material: PBMCs or T cells enriched from blood (not recorded which). These receptors all come from a woman aged 45-60 years with acute COVID-19.

V is TRBV19 and J is TRBJ2-5; 7 bases are a match to TRBD2. The trim removed 2 bases at V and 5 bases at J, leaving 8 bases unmatched. The CDR3 has 15 residues. CDR1 is LNHDA and CDR2 is SQIVND in the germline V gene (reference sequence). The CDR3: CASSIWGGGDETQYF. As DNA, the CDR3 is TGTGCCAGTAGTATATGGGGGGGAGGAGACGAGACCCAGTACTTC.

The chain combines TRBV19 with TRBJ2-2, with D maybe TRBD2 (6 bases). Looked up from germline, CDR1 is LNHDA and CDR2 is SQIVND (reference sequence). Trimming removed 4 bases at V and 4 bases at J, with 10 bases between. CDR3 length: 14 residues. This chain's CDR3 is CASSTSEGTGELFF. The CDR3 coding sequence is TGTGCCAGTAGTACTTCGGAGGGCACCGGGGAGCTGTTTTTT.

The chain carries TRBV19 and TRBJ2-3; 7 nucleotides align to TRBD1. J gave up 0 bases and V 5 bases, and 5 bases lay outside the gene matches. CDR3 length equals 15 residues. CDR1 and CDR2 (germline): LNHDA, SQIVND (reference sequence). The CDR3 reads CASSLQGFSTDTQYF. The CDR3 DNA is TGTGCCAGTAGTCTACAGGGGTTTAGCACAGATACGCAGTATTTT. The variable domain in full, with the rest retrieved from reference TRBV19 and TRBJ2-3, is DGGITQSPKYLFRKEGQNVTLSCEQNLNHDAMYWYRQDPGQGLRLIYYSQIVNDFQKGDIAEGYSVSREKKESFPLTVTSAQKNPTAFYLCASSLQGFSTDTQYFGPGTRLTVL.

The chain has TRBV5-4 and TRBJ2-7; 8 bases fit TRBD1. Germline CDR1 and CDR2: SGHNT and YYREEE (reference sequence). Trimming cost V 1 base and J 0 bases; bases outside gene matches: 6. CDR3 length: 16 amino acids. The CDR3 protein is CASSLLAGGLSYEQYF. The CDR3, as DNA: TGTGCCAGCAGCTTGCTGGCAGGGGGCCTCTCCTACGAGCAGTACTTC.

The sample holds one count of this clone. The V call is TRBV7-2, the J call TRBJ1-3, with 7 bases that match TRBD1. V lost 2 bases, J lost 0 bases, and 10 bases stayed unmatched. Germline V CDR1 and CDR2: SGHTA, FQGNSA. This CDR3 is built from 18 residues. The CDR3 DNA reads TGTGCCAGCAGCTTATCTCCGGGACAGACCTCCTCTGGAAACACCATATATTTT. Protein sequence: CASSLSPGQTSSGNTIYF.

The CDR3 nucleotides are TGTGCCAGCAGCTGGGGACTAGCGGGCCGCACAGATACGCAGTATTTT. Encoded protein: CASSWGLAGRTDTQYF. The rearrangement uses TRBV7-9 and TRBJ2-3; 12 bases are shared with TRBD2. The V gene end was trimmed by 4 bases and the J gene end by 1 base; junction bases not matched to a gene: 3. Looked up from germline, CDR1 is SEHNR and CDR2 is FQNEAQ (reference sequence). The CDR3 contains 16 residues.

As for this clone: The sample holds other DNA sequences that translate to the same CDR3. The V gene is TRBV28, the J gene TRBJ2-7; weak D call: TRBD2 (6 bases). The V end was cut by 3 bases, the J end by 4 bases, with 19 bases between. This CDR3 region has 16 residues. Germline loops: CDR1 MDHEN, CDR2 SYDVKM. This CDR3 reads CASSLSRPGVSYEQYF. The DNA for the CDR3 is TGTGCCAGCAGTTTGTCCCGACCGGGGGTATCGTACGAGCAGTACTTC.

CDR3 sequence (DNA): TGTGCCACCAGGGGCGGGTTGGCTGCCAATGAGCAGTTCTTC. This codes for CATRGGLAANEQFF. V usage is TRBV15 and J usage is TRBJ2-1, with a possible D match to TRBD2 (5 bases). Germline-derived CDR1 and CDR2 are LNHNV and YYDKDF (reference sequence). The CDR3 sequence is 14 residues long. V lost 6 bases and J 6 bases, leaving 15 bases between the germline ends.

The chain has TRBV28 and TRBJ1-6; D may be TRBD1 (5 bases). V lost 3 bases, J lost 5 bases, and 11 bases lay in between. This CDR3 is built from 15 residues. Per the germline V gene, CDR1 is MDHEN and CDR2 is SYDVKM. The CDR3 region is CASSLGQVDNSPLHF. Written as DNA, the CDR3 is TGTGCCAGCAGTTTGGGGCAGGTGGATAATTCACCCCTCCACTTT.

This chain connects TRBV7-2 to TRBJ1-2; a possible D gene is TRBD1 (5 bases). V lost 5 bases and J 8 bases, leaving 12 bases between the germline ends. CDR3 length: 12 amino acids. Per germline, CDR1 SGHTA and CDR2 FQGNSA. This CDR3 reads CASSPGGGGYTF. CDR3 coding DNA: TGTGCCAGCAGCCCCGGGGGAGGGGGCTACACCTTC.

This clone was detected only a few times. The J gene is TRBJ2-7, the V gene TRBV3-1 (or the pseudogene TRBV3-2); no clear D. The V gene's germline CDR1 is LGHDT and CDR2 YNNKEL (reference sequence). Trimming took off 1 base at V and 5 bases at J, with 6 bases between the two ends. CDR3 length equals 12 residues. The CDR3 here is CASSQVFHEQYF. The CDR3 nucleotides read TGTGCCAGCAGCCAAGTCTTCCACGAGCAGTACTTC.

The rearrangement uses TRBV11-3 and TRBJ2-1, with D possibly matching TRBD2 (6 bases). The germline V gene encodes CDR1 SGHNT and CDR2 YENEEA. The CDR3 is made up of 16 amino acids. Trimming stripped 5 bases from V and 8 bases from J, with 22 bases between. The CDR3 region is CASSTGLYLAVDEQFF. The DNA for the CDR3 is TGTGCCAGCAGCACGGGACTCTACTTAGCCGTGGATGAGCAGTTCTTC.

This clone was observed once. V gene TRBV3-1 (or the pseudogene TRBV3-2) combines with J gene TRBJ2-3; D unclear. Per germline, CDR1 LGHDT and CDR2 YNNKEL (reference sequence). V lost 2 bases and J 4 bases, leaving 10 bases between the germline ends. This CDR3 spans 14 amino acids. CDR3 protein: CASSQQYTADTQYF. The DNA for the CDR3 is TGTGCCAGCAGCCAACAATACACAGCAGATACGCAGTATTTT.

Only a few counts were recorded for this clone. The V and J genes are TRBV29-1 and TRBJ1-2; 8 nucleotides line up with TRBD1. With V trimmed by 4 bases and J by 7 bases, 8 bases remained unmatched. The CDR3 spans 13 residues. The germline V gene has CDR1 SQVTM and CDR2 ANQGSEA. The CDR3 sequence is CSVGSTGGSGYTF. CDR3 DNA sequence: TGCAGCGTTGGCTCTACAGGGGGGTCTGGCTACACCTTC.

DNA of the CDR3: TGTGCCAGCAGCTTAGATTTTTCTTCAGATACGCAGTATTTT. The encoded protein is CASSLDFSSDTQYF. The chain couples TRBV7-9 to TRBJ2-3; D is unresolved. Trimming took off 1 base at V and 4 bases at J, with 9 bases between the two ends. The germline V gene encodes CDR1 SEHNR and CDR2 FQNEAQ (reference sequence). The CDR3 has 14 residues. Filled out from reference TRBV7-9 and TRBJ2-3, the complete variable domain reads DTGVSQNPRHKITKRGQNVTFRCDPISEHNRLYWYRQTLGQGPEFLTYFQNEAQLEKSRLLSDRFSAERPKGSFSTLEIQRTEQGDSAMYLCASSLDFSSDTQYFGPGTRLTVL.

The rearrangement joins TRBV30 to TRBJ1-6; 7 positions agree with TRBD1. The CDR3 is made up of 13 amino acids. V dropped 0 bases and J dropped 7; count of bases not matched to a gene: 0. Germline values: CDR1 GTSNPN, CDR2 SVGIG (reference sequence). The CDR3 DNA reads as TGTGCCTGGAGTGTCAGGGGGAATTCACCCCTCCACTTT. Its translation: CAWSVRGNSPLHF.

This chain connects TRBV10-3 to TRBJ1-1, with D uncertain. Trimming removed 5 bases at V and 0 bases at J, with 10 bases between. From germline, CDR1 is ENHRY and CDR2 SYGVKD. The CDR3 is 14 residues long. The CDR3 DNA reads TGTGCCATCAGTCAAGGCCAGGTGAACACTGAAGCTTTCTTT. Its protein product is CAISQGQVNTEAFF.

The count of this clone is one. The rearrangement links TRBV5-1 to TRBJ2-2; 10 bases fit TRBD2. J was trimmed by 6 bases and V by 0 bases; bases with no gene match: 11. CDR3 length equals 18 residues. Per the germline V gene, CDR1 is SGHRS and CDR2 is YFSETQ. CDR3 in amino acids: CASSLAERIAGGAGELFF. The CDR3 bases are TGCGCCAGCAGCTTGGCCGAGAGGATAGCGGGAGGAGCCGGGGAGCTGTTTTTT.

The chain uses TRBV10-1 and TRBJ2-3; 8 nucleotides align to TRBD1. V shed 4 bases and J 6 bases; nucleotides not matched to a gene: 3. CDR1 is WNHNN, CDR2 SYGVQD, per germline (reference sequence). This CDR3 is built from 13 residues. The CDR3 DNA sequence: TGCGCCAGCAGTGGACAGGGGTACGATACGCAGTATTTT. Translating gives CASSGQGYDTQYF.

The CDR3 spells CASLRGGIFTGELFF. CDR3 bases: TGTGCTAGCCTTAGGGGCGGGATCTTCACCGGGGAGCTGTTTTTT. V is TRBV12-5 and J is TRBJ2-2; D may be TRBD2 (6 bases). V gave up 9 bases and J gave up 4 bases, with 18 bases separating them. CDR1 and CDR2 (germline): LGHNT, FRNRAP. CDR3 length equals 15 residues.

The CDR3 bases are TGTGCCATCAGTACCAAGGGACAGTTGAACACTGAAGCTTTCTTT. This gives the protein CAISTKGQLNTEAFF. The chain employs TRBV10-3 and TRBJ1-1, with 7 positions matching TRBD1. Losses at the gene ends were 5 bases for V and 0 bases for J; bases not matched to a gene: 6. Germline V lookup: CDR1 ENHRY, CDR2 SYGVKD. The CDR3 contains 15 residues.

The CDR3 DNA follows: TGTGCCTGGAGTCATCTATTGAACACTGAAGCTTTCTTT. Protein sequence: CAWSHLLNTEAFF. The chain has TRBV30 and TRBJ1-1; D is uncertain. Per the germline V gene, CDR1 is GTSNPN and CDR2 is SVGIG (reference sequence). The CDR3 loop spans 13 amino acids. The germline V and J ends were trimmed by 2 bases and 0 bases, with 7 bases remaining between them.

The chain uses TRBV3-1 (or the pseudogene TRBV3-2) and TRBJ2-7; D gene unclear. V lost 2 bases and J lost 0, with 11 bases in between. The CDR3 sequence is 15 residues long. Per the germline V gene, CDR1 is LGHDT and CDR2 is YNNKEL (reference sequence). CDR3 DNA sequence: TGTGCCAGCAGCCAACCCGGGTTTGGCTCCTACGAGCAGTACTTC. Translated: CASSQPGFGSYEQYF.

The chain carries TRBV30 and TRBJ2-5; D might be TRBD2 (7 bases). This CDR3 comprises 14 residues. Trimming removed 3 bases from V and 5 bases from J, with 16 bases in between. Per the germline V gene, CDR1 is GTSNPN and CDR2 is SVGIG (reference sequence). The CDR3 DNA reads TGTGCCTGGAGCCGAGGGGGGGGATTGGAGACCCAGTACTTC. Its translation is CAWSRGGGLETQYF.

The gene calls are TRBV7-2 and TRBJ1-1; weak D call: TRBD1 (6 bases). The CDR3 loop spans 15 amino acids. Per germline, CDR1 SGHTA and CDR2 FQGNSA. V lost 6 bases to trimming and J lost 1 base, with 15 bases between them. Written as DNA, the CDR3 is TGTGCCAGCAGTTTTATTCCGACAGGGAACACTGAAGCTTTCTTT. This codes for CASSFIPTGNTEAFF.

V usage is TRBV27 and J usage is TRBJ2-1; TRBD2 is a possible D gene (6 bases). The V end lost 4 bases, the J end lost 0 bases, and 31 bases lay between the germline ends. This CDR3 comprises 22 residues. Germline CDR1 reads MNHEY; CDR2 reads SMNVEV (reference sequence). The CDR3 DNA follows: TGTGCCAGCAGTTATATCCTAACGGGCGTCATAGGAAGGGAGGCCTCCTACAATGAGCAGTTCTTC. This encodes CASSYILTGVIGREASYNEQFF.

This clone occurred a few times. The chain recombines TRBV5-1 with TRBJ2-6; no firm D call. The CDR3 extends over 16 amino acids. The V and J ends lost 0 bases and 0 bases respectively, with 7 bases between them. Germline values: CDR1 SGHRS, CDR2 YFSETQ. The CDR3, as DNA: TGCGCCAGCAGCTTGGGTCTAGTCTCTGGGGCCAACGTCCTGACTTTC. This encodes CASSLGLVSGANVLTF.

This clone was seen once. V and J are TRBV19 and TRBJ2-7; TRBD2 aligns across 14 bases. The CDR3 extends over 15 amino acids. Germline CDR1 LNHDA, CDR2 SQIVND (reference sequence). V was clipped by 5 bases and J by 6 bases; unmatched bases: 6. This CDR3 is CASSPGLAGVLEQYF. The CDR3 region has the DNA TGTGCCAGTAGTCCGGGACTAGCGGGAGTACTCGAGCAGTACTTC.

V is TRBV25-1 and J is TRBJ2-7, with 9 nucleotides matching TRBD2. This CDR3 has 15 residues. Trimming took 3 bases from V and 1 from J; bases not matched to a gene: 4. Germline CDR1 is MGHDK and CDR2 is SYGVNS. The CDR3 nucleotides are TGTGCCAGCAGTGAGCGTCTAGCGGGGTCCTACGAGCAGTACTTC. Its translation is CASSERLAGSYEQYF.

V is TRBV2 and J is TRBJ2-7; no reliable D call. V dropped 8 bases and J dropped 2 bases, with 13 bases sitting between them. The germline CDR1 and CDR2 sequences are SNHLY and FYNNEI. CDR3 length equals 13 residues. The CDR3 coding sequence is TGTGCCAGCGCTGACACTTGGGCCTACGAGCAGTACTTC. As protein: CASADTWAYEQYF.

The rearrangement joins TRBV15 to TRBJ1-1; D may be TRBD1 (6 bases). The V gene lost 5 bases and the J gene lost 1 base, with 17 bases spanning the gap. Germline V gene sequence: CDR1 LNHNV, CDR2 YYDKDF (reference sequence). This CDR3 has 16 amino acids. For the CDR3, the DNA is TGTGCCACCAGCGTACCGAACAGGGTGCGGAACACTGAAGCTTTCTTT. Amino acid sequence: CATSVPNRVRNTEAFF.

The V gene is TRBV12-3 or TRBV12-4, the J gene TRBJ1-1; TRBD1 aligns across 8 bases. The CDR3 loop spans 12 amino acids. The junction had 7 bases not matched to a gene; V was cut back by 11 bases and J by 5 bases. CDR3 nucleotides: TGTGCCGATCAGGGGGCGCGAACTGAAGCTTTCTTT. Its translation is CADQGARTEAFF.